Reported below is one T cell receptor beta chain. Its matching antigen is unknown. CDR1 and CDR2 (germline): SGHTA, FQGNSA. Trimming removed 6 bases from V and 6 bases from J; junction bases left unmatched: 4. The CDR3 consists of 13 residues. Measured with immunoSEQ multiplex PCR; TCRdb has only the in-frame clones, and not every one. The table lists around 160,000 clones, approximately 88% of them singletons. The data were taken from a study of T cell responses to AZD1222 COVID-19 vaccine. Study outcomes and limitations: Seropositive AZD1222 recipients at baseline numbered only six or seven. With dominance at 160-218 and 743-854, vaccine-associated CD4 TCRs spanned spike. Repertoires in all cases were sampled only once the peak T cell response had passed. Mostly white British, mostly female donors; authors suggested clonal diversity may be underestimated.

The material sequenced was peripheral blood, taken on day 0 of AZD1222 vaccination. This sequence joins TRBV7-2 and TRBJ2-1; TRBD1 matches 8 bases. The sequence came from an adult in good health. The CDR3 spells CASRRTGGNEQFF. CDR3 DNA sequence: TGTGCCAGCAGGCGTACAGGGGGCAATGAGCAGTTCTTC.